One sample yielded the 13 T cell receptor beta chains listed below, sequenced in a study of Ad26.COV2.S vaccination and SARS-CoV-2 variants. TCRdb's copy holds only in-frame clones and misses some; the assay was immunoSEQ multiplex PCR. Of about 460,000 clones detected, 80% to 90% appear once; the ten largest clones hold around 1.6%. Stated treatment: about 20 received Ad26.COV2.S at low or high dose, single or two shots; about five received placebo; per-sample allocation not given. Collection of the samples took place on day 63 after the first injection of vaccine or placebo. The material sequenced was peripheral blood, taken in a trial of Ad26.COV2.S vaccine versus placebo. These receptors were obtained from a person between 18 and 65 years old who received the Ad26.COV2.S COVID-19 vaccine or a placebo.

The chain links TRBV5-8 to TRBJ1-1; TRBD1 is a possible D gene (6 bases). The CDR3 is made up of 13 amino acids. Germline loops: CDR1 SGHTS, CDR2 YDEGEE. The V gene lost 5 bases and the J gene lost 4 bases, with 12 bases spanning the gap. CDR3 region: CASRWGLGTEAFF. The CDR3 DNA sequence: TGTGCCAGCAGGTGGGGGCTCGGCACTGAAGCTTTCTTT.

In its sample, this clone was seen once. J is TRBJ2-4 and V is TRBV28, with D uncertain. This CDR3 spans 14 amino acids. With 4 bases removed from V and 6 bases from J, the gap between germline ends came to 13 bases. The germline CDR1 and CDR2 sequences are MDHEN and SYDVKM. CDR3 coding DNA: TGTGCCAGCAGTTCCCTTGGGATAAGAAACATTCAGTACTTC. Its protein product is CASSSLGIRNIQYF.

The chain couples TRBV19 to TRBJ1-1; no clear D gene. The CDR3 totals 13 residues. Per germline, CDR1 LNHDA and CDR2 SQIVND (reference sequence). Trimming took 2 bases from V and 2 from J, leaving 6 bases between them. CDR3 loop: CASSIFSNTEAFF. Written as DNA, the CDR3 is TGTGCCAGTAGTATATTCTCAAACACTGAAGCTTTCTTT. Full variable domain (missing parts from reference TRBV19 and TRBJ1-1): DGGITQSPKYLFRKEGQNVTLSCEQNLNHDAMYWYRQDPGQGLRLIYYSQIVNDFQKGDIAEGYSVSREKKESFPLTVTSAQKNPTAFYLCASSIFSNTEAFFGQGTRLTVV.

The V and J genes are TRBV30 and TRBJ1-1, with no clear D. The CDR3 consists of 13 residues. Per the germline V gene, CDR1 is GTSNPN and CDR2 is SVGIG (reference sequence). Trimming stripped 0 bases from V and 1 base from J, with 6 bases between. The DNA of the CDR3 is TGTGCCTGGAGTGTGTGGCAGAACACTGAAGCTTTCTTT. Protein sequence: CAWSVWQNTEAFF.

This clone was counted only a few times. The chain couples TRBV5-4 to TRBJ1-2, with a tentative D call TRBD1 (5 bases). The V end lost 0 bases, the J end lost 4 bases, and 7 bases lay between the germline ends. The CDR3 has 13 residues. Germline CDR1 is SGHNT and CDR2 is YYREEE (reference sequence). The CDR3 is CASSLDRTYGYTF. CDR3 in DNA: TGTGCCAGCAGCTTGGACAGGACCTATGGCTACACCTTC.

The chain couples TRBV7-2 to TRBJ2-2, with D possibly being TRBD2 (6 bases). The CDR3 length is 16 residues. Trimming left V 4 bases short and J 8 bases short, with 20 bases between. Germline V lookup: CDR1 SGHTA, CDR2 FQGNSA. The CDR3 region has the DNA TGTGCCAGCAGCTCCCGAACTAGCTTCGGTACTGGGGAGCTGTTTTTT. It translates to CASSSRTSFGTGELFF.

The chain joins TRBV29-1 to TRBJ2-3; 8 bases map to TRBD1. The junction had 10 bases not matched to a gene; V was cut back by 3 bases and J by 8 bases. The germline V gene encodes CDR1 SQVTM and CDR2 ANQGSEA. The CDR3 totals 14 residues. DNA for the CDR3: TGCAGCGTTGACGGACAGGGTCTCGGTGGTACGCAGTATTTT. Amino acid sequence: CSVDGQGLGGTQYF.

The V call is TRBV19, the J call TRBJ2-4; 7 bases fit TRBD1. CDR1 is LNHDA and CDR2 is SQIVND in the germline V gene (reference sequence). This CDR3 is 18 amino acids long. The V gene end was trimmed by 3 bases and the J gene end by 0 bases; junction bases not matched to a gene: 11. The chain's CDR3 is CASSIPSTGDKAKNIQYF. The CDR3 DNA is TGTGCCAGTAGTATCCCATCAACAGGGGATAAAGCCAAAAACATTCAGTACTTC.

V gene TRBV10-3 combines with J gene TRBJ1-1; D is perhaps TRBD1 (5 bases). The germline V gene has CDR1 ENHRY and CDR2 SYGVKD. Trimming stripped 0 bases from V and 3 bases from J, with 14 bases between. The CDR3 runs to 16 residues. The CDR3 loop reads CAISESGSGTHTEAFF. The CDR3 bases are TGTGCCATCAGTGAGTCAGGGTCCGGGACCCACACTGAAGCTTTCTTT.

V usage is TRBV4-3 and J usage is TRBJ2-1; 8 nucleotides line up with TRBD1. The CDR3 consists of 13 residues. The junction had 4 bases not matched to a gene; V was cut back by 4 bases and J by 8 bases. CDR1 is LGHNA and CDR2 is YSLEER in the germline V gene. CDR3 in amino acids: CASSRDRGHEQFF. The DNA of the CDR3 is TGCGCCAGCAGCCGAGACAGGGGCCATGAGCAGTTCTTC.

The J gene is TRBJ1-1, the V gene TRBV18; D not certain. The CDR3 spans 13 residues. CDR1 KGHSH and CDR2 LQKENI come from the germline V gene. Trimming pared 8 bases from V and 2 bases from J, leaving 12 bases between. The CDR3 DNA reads TGTGCCAGCCAGGTGGGAGCCAACACTGAAGCTTTCTTT. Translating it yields CASQVGANTEAFF.

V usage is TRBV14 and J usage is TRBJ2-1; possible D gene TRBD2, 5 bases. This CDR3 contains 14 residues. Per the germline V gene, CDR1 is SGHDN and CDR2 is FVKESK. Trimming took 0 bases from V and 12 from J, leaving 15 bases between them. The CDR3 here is CASSQEPTLVGQFF. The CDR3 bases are TGTGCCAGCAGCCAAGAACCAACACTAGTTGGGCAGTTCTTC.

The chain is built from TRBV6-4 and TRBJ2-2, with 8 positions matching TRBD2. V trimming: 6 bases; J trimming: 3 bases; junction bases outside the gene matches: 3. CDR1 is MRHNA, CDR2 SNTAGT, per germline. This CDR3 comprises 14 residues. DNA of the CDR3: TGTGCCAGCAGCACTAGCGGAGACACCGGGGAGCTGTTTTTT. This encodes CASSTSGDTGELFF.